These T cell receptor beta chains were read from a single sample in a study of blood T cell repertoires in COVID-19. Libraries were prepared by immunoSEQ multiplex PCR; TCRdb keeps only in-frame clonotypes and omits some of them. The table shows 250,000 to 300,000 clones, with around 90% occurring only once. Sequencing used PBMCs or T cells enriched from blood (not recorded which). These receptors all stem from a woman aged 30 to 39 who had recovered from COVID-19. The CDR3 runs from the conserved cysteine through the conserved F or W. Fields, in order: D gene, J gene, clone size, V gene, CDR3 DNA, CDR3 protein. A D gene is named only where the DNA matches it firmly. Clone size is given for some rows only: seen once, a few or many times, or a class if the clone is expanded.

d_gene: TRBD2
j_gene: TRBJ2-1
abundance: -
v_gene: TRBV5-4
CDR3nt: TGTGCCAGCAGCGCGACTAGCGGGTCCTACAATGAGCAGTTCTTC
CDR3aa: CASSATSGSYNEQFF

d_gene: -
j_gene: TRBJ2-5
abundance: -
v_gene: TRBV19
CDR3nt: TGTGCCTACAGTGGGGACTCCCAAGAGACCCAGTACTTC
CDR3aa: CAYSGDSQETQYF

d_gene: -
j_gene: TRBJ1-5
abundance: once
v_gene: TRBV2
CDR3nt: TGTGCCAGCAGTTTCGGGACAACAAGTCAGCCCCAGCATTTT
CDR3aa: CASSFGTTSQPQHF

d_gene: TRBD1
j_gene: TRBJ2-3
abundance: -
v_gene: TRBV27
CDR3nt: TGTGCCAGCAGTTTGGGACAGGGGGCAACAGATACGCAGTATTTT
CDR3aa: CASSLGQGATDTQYF

d_gene: TRBD1
j_gene: TRBJ2-1
abundance: few
v_gene: TRBV5-1
CDR3nt: TGCGCCAGCAGCTTGGGGACAGGGGAAATGAATGAGCAGTTCTTC
CDR3aa: CASSLGTGEMNEQFF

d_gene: -
j_gene: TRBJ2-4
abundance: -
v_gene: TRBV7-8
CDR3nt: TGTGCCAGCAGCCCTGCCGACTTTCCCTTGGTTCAGTACTTC
CDR3aa: CASSPADFPLVQYF

d_gene: TRBD1
j_gene: TRBJ2-1
abundance: -
v_gene: TRBV28
CDR3nt: TGTGCCAGCAGTTCGGGACAGACAAATGAGCAGTTCTTC
CDR3aa: CASSSGQTNEQFF

d_gene: -
j_gene: TRBJ2-2
abundance: -
v_gene: TRBV7-9
CDR3nt: TGTGCCAGCAGCTGGGCCAGGGTCAACACCGGGGAGCTGTTTTTT
CDR3aa: CASSWARVNTGELFF

d_gene: TRBD2
j_gene: TRBJ2-3
abundance: -
v_gene: TRBV28
CDR3nt: TGTGCCAGCGGGGGGATAGGAAGTGTAGCGGGAGAGAGCACAGATACGCAGTATTTT
CDR3aa: CASGGIGSVAGESTDTQYF

d_gene: -
j_gene: TRBJ2-2
abundance: -
v_gene: TRBV5-1
CDR3nt: TGCGCCAGCAGCTTGGGTGCGGGGACGAACACCGGGGAGCTGTTTTTT
CDR3aa: CASSLGAGTNTGELFF

d_gene: -
j_gene: TRBJ2-2
abundance: -
v_gene: TRBV29-1
CDR3nt: TGCAGCGTCTATTATACCGGGGAGCTGTTTTTT
CDR3aa: CSVYYTGELFF

d_gene: TRBD1
j_gene: TRBJ1-6
abundance: -
v_gene: TRBV28
CDR3nt: TGTGCCAGTAACAGGGGGCTATCGTCACCCCTCCACTTT
CDR3aa: CASNRGLSSPLHF

d_gene: TRBD2
j_gene: TRBJ2-3
abundance: -
v_gene: TRBV3-1/TRBV3-2
CDR3nt: TGTGCCAGCAGCCAAGATCGATACTTCGGACTAGCGGGGGTGGATCGGGAAGATACGCAGTATTTT
CDR3aa: CASSQDRYFGLAGVDREDTQYF

d_gene: TRBD1
j_gene: TRBJ2-3
abundance: -
v_gene: TRBV2
CDR3nt: TGTGCCAGCAGTAAGGACAGGGGGCGATCAGATACGCAGTATTTT
CDR3aa: CASSKDRGRSDTQYF

d_gene: TRBD2
j_gene: TRBJ2-2
abundance: -
v_gene: TRBV5-1
CDR3nt: TGCGCCAGCAGCGTAGCGGGAGGGCGAGGCACCGGGGAGCTGTTTTTT
CDR3aa: CASSVAGGRGTGELFF

d_gene: -
j_gene: TRBJ2-7
abundance: -
v_gene: TRBV4-1
CDR3nt: TGCGCCAGCAGCCAAGCAACAGGGCAAACCTACGAGCAGTACTTC
CDR3aa: CASSQATGQTYEQYF

d_gene: TRBD2
j_gene: TRBJ2-5
abundance: -
v_gene: TRBV5-4
CDR3nt: TGTGCCAGCAGCTCTTCGGGACTAGTCCTTCAAGAGACCCAGTACTTC
CDR3aa: CASSSSGLVLQETQYF

d_gene: TRBD2
j_gene: TRBJ2-1
abundance: -
v_gene: TRBV4-1
CDR3nt: TGCGCCAGCAGCCAGGGACTAGCGGGACTTCACGAGCAGTTCTTC
CDR3aa: CASSQGLAGLHEQFF

d_gene: TRBD1
j_gene: TRBJ1-2
abundance: -
v_gene: TRBV7-2
CDR3nt: TGTGCCAGCAGCTTAGGTGACAGGGCGTTTGGTTACACCTTC
CDR3aa: CASSLGDRAFGYTF

d_gene: -
j_gene: TRBJ1-5
abundance: -
v_gene: TRBV27
CDR3nt: TGTGCCAGCAGTTTATCGGCAGGGGAAAGGAATCAGCCCCAGCATTTT
CDR3aa: CASSLSAGERNQPQHF

d_gene: TRBD1
j_gene: TRBJ2-7
abundance: -
v_gene: TRBV13
CDR3nt: TGTGCCAGCAGCTTAGCCCGGGACAGGGGTCTAGACGAGCAGTACTTC
CDR3aa: CASSLARDRGLDEQYF

d_gene: -
j_gene: TRBJ1-3
abundance: few
v_gene: TRBV7-6
CDR3nt: TGTGCCAGCAGCTCCCCCGGGACAACTGGAAACACCATATATTTT
CDR3aa: CASSSPGTTGNTIYF

d_gene: -
j_gene: TRBJ1-2
abundance: -
v_gene: TRBV12-3/TRBV12-4
CDR3nt: TGTGCCAGCAGTTTTGGGACATATGGCTACACCTTC
CDR3aa: CASSFGTYGYTF

d_gene: TRBD1
j_gene: TRBJ1-3
abundance: -
v_gene: TRBV5-6
CDR3nt: TGTGCCAGCAGCCCGCGGGGACAGTTCTCTGGAAACACCATATATTTT
CDR3aa: CASSPRGQFSGNTIYF

d_gene: -
j_gene: TRBJ2-5
abundance: -
v_gene: TRBV3-1/TRBV3-2
CDR3nt: TGTGCCAGCTCTTTTTTCCGGGACTCCCAAGAGACCCAGTACTTC
CDR3aa: CASSFFRDSQETQYF

d_gene: TRBD2
j_gene: TRBJ2-7
abundance: -
v_gene: TRBV5-1
CDR3nt: TGCGCCAGCAGCCCGGGACTAAAAAGCTACGAGCAGTACTTC
CDR3aa: CASSPGLKSYEQYF

d_gene: -
j_gene: TRBJ2-5
abundance: -
v_gene: TRBV6-2/TRBV6-3
CDR3nt: TGTGCCAGCAGTTACCGTTCCGCGGGGCAAGAGACCCAGTACTTC
CDR3aa: CASSYRSAGQETQYF

d_gene: TRBD1
j_gene: TRBJ2-7
abundance: -
v_gene: TRBV6-5
CDR3nt: TGTGCCAGCAGTTACGCCCTGACAGGGAAGATGTACGAGCAGTACTTC
CDR3aa: CASSYALTGKMYEQYF

d_gene: -
j_gene: TRBJ1-2
abundance: -
v_gene: TRBV19
CDR3nt: TGTGCCAGTAAGTCCGGTTCCTATGGCTACACCTTC
CDR3aa: CASKSGSYGYTF